This T cell receptor (beta chain) stems from a study of cytomegalovirus exposure and HLA in healthy donors. Study-wide results and limits: Later findings reportedly placed an Asian-associated ancestry cluster below the approximately 700-donor mean for N-insertions. Later work found most CMV-associated TCR beta chains apparently HLA-restricted.

To note about this clone: What it binds is unknown. Other DNA sequences in the sample encode the same CDR3.

PCR involved 60 Vbeta and 13 Jbeta primers. Sequenced by immunoSEQ multiplex PCR; TCRdb stores in-frame clones only, minus some. The sample carries about 120,000 clones, around 73% recorded once. This CDR3 has 14 residues. Germline V lookup: CDR1 SGHTA, CDR2 FQGNSA. Unmatched junction bases numbered 1, after V lost 3 bases and J lost 3 bases. The chain has TRBV7-2 and TRBJ2-7; TRBD2 agrees at 11 bases. The specimen sequenced was PBMCs. The receptor was derived from a woman aged 40 to 49 in good health and CMV-seropositive. The CDR3 region is CASSFSGGDYEQYF. In DNA form, the CDR3 reads TGTGCCAGCAGCTTTAGCGGGGGGGACTACGAGCAGTACTTC.